This TCR beta chain was observed in a study of blood T cell repertoires in COVID-19 (dated by TCRdb to 2018 to 2021). A note on the overall study: Samples covering the acute and convalescent phases of COVID-19 were provided by collaborators in the United States, Italy and Spain. Deeply sampled blood TCRbeta repertoires from subjects exposed to, actively infected with, or recovered from COVID-19 were included in the dataset. Nearly every sample came with metadata listing a de-identified subject ID, COVID-19 status, age in years and sex. A freely available public database, intended as a resource for researchers studying the immune response to SARS-CoV-2, is where the repertoires were released. Samples came from the ongoing ImmuneRACE study (first 160 participants) plus 1,254 subjects from 6 global collaborators. Where HLA class I and class II types were available, the types were taken from metadata supplied by the sample provider, not from assay-based typing. The prospective study material was composed of cDNA or gDNA derived from T cells, B-cell-depleted T cells, or PBMCs.

In regard to this clone: The antigen this receptor binds is unknown. No per-base quality is available; no much larger clone lies one base away.

The research as a whole found: The quantity of clinical and demographic metadata differed by source and by participant and was supplied without curation.

The immunoSEQ Assay, a bias-controlled multiplex PCR, was used to amplify TCRbeta CDR3 regions from genomic DNA. As for the original processing: Within the assay, amplification of reference gene primers was used to estimate how many nucleated cells each sample contained. Sequence reads were collapsed and filtered to measure the absolute abundance of every unique TCRbeta CDR3 rearrangement. For each sample, productive Simpson clonality was calculated as the square root of Simpson's diversity index across productive rearrangements. In its TCRdb copy, this immuneACCESS table keeps in-frame sequences only and misses some clones. Where compared with another copy, unresolved V genes explain less than half of these, and the others have no known cause. From that table come the V and J calls and clone size; the DNA was used to work out D and trimming. The table for this sample lists roughly 200,000 clones; around 90% of them were counted only once. 2% to 2.5% of the sample goes to the ten largest clones.

Including the terminal cysteine and phenylalanine, the CDR3 comprises 15 residues. The DNA shown is the 45-base CDR3, in frame from base 1. V sheds 7 bases and J sheds 4 bases, leaving 17 bases between their ends. CDR1 and CDR2, looked up from the germline V gene, are MDHEN and SYDVKM. Participants in the prospective study were aged roughly 18 to 100 years, lived in some 24 United States geographic areas, and enrolled through a virtual design. In the prospective study, participants were assigned to cohorts based on the clinical history participants reported in a screening survey and a study questionnaire. Recovered participants in ImmuneRACE Cohort 3 were defined by two consecutive negative NP/OP PCR tests, clearance by a healthcare professional, or resolution of symptoms. Each participant in the prospective study had whole blood, serum and a nasopharyngeal or oropharyngeal swab collected by mobile phlebotomists. Prospective study participants could optionally give additional blood draws and questionnaires over an approximately 2-month period. Before DNA extraction, prospective study blood samples were shipped either frozen or at room temperature.

The rearranged chain carries TRBV28 and TRBJ2-1; D gene: possibly TRBD1, on 6 matching bases. Sequencing input: PBMCs or T cells enriched from blood (not recorded which). This TCR was recovered from a young woman who had recovered from COVID-19. The bases read TGTGCCAGCACCAAACCGGGACATATTTACAATGAGCAGTTCTTC. This translates into CASTKPGHIYNEQFF.